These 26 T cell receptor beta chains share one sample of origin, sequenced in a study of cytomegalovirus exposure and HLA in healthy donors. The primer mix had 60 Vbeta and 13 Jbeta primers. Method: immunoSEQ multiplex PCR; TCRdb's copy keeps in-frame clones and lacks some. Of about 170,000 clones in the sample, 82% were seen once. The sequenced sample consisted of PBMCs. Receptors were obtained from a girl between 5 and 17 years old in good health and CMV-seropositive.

CDR3 DNA: TGTGCCATCAGTGATCGGCGGAACTATGGCTACACCTTC. Protein sequence: CAISDRRNYGYTF. This chain joins TRBV10-3 and TRBJ1-2; D is unresolved. The CDR3 contains 13 residues. Trimming cost V 3 bases and J 2 bases, with 7 bases left between them. Looked up from germline, CDR1 is ENHRY and CDR2 is SYGVKD.

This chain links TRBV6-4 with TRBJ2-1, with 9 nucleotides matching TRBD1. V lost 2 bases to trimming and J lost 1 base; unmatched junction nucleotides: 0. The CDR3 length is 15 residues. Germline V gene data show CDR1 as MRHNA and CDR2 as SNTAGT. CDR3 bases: TGTGCCAGCAGTGACGGGACAGGGTCCTACAATGAGCAGTTCTTC. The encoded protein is CASSDGTGSYNEQFF.

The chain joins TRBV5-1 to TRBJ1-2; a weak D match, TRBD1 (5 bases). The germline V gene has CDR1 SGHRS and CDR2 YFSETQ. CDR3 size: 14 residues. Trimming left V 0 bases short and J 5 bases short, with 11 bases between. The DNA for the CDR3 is TGCGCCAGCAGCTTGGTTGCGCAGGGATATGGCTACACCTTC. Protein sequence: CASSLVAQGYGYTF.

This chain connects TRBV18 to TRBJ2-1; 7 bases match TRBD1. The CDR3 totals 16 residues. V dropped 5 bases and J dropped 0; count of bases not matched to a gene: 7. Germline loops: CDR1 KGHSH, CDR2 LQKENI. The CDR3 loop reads CASSSRGQSSYNEQFF. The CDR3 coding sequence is TGTGCCAGCTCAAGTCGGGGACAGAGCTCCTACAATGAGCAGTTCTTC.

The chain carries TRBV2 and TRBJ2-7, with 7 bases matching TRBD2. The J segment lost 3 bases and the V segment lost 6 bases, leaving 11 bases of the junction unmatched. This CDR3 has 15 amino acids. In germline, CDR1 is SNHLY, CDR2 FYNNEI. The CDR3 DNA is TGTGCCAGCAGGCGTACTAGCGCCGAGCACTACGAGCAGTACTTC. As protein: CASRRTSAEHYEQYF.

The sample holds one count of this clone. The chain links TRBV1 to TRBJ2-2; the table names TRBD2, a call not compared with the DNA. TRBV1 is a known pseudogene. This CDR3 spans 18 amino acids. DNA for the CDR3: TGCACCCACGATTCGGGACTAGCGGGAGACGACGACACCGGGGAGCTGTTTTTT. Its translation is CTHDSGLAGDDDTGELFF.

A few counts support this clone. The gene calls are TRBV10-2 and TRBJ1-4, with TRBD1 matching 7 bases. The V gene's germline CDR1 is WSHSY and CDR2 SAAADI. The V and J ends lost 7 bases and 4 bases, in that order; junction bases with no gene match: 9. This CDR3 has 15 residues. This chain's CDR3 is CASTRGGQSNEKLFF. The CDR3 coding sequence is TGCGCCAGCACGCGGGGGGGACAGAGTAATGAAAAACTGTTTTTT.

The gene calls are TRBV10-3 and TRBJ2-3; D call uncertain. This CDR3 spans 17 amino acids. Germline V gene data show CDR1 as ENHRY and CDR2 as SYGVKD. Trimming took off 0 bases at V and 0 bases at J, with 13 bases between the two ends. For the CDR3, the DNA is TGTGCCATCAGTGAGTCGTCGACTGGATCTAGCACAGATACGCAGTATTTT. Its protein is CAISESSTGSSTDTQYF.

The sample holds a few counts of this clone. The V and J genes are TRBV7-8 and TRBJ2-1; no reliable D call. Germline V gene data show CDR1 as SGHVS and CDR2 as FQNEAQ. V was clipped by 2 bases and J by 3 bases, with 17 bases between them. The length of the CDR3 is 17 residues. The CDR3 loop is CASSLRSWLDFYNEQFF. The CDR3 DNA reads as TGTGCCAGCAGCTTAAGATCATGGTTAGACTTCTACAATGAGCAGTTCTTC.

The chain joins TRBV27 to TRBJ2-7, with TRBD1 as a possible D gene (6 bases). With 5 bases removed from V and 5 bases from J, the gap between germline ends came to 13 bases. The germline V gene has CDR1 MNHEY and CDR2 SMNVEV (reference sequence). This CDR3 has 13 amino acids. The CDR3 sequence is CASSPSDRNEQYF. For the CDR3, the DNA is TGTGCCAGCAGTCCATCGGACAGAAACGAGCAGTACTTC.

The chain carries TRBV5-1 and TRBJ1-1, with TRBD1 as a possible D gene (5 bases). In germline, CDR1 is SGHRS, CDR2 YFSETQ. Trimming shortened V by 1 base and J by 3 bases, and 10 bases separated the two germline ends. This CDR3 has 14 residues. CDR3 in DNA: TGCGCCAGCAGCTTGTGGGGAGGGGACACTGAAGCTTTCTTT. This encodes CASSLWGGDTEAFF.

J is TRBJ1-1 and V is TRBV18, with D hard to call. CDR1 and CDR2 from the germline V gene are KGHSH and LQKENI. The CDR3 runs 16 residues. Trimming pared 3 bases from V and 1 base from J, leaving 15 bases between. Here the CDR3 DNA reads TGTGCCAGCTCACCCAAAGTACTCCGGGGGAACACTGAAGCTTTCTTT. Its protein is CASSPKVLRGNTEAFF.

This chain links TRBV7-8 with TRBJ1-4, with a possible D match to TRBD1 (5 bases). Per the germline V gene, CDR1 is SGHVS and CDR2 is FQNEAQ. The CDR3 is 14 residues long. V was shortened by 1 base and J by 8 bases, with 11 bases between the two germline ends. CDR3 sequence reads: CASSLGGVAEKLFF. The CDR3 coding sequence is TGTGCCAGCAGCTTAGGGGGGGTTGCCGAAAAACTGTTTTTT.

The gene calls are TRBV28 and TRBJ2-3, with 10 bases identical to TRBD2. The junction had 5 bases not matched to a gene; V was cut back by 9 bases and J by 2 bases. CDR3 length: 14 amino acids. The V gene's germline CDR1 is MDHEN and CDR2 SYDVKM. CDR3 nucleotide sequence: TGTGCCAGTTTAGCGGGGGGATTCACAGATACGCAGTATTTT. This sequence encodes CASLAGGFTDTQYF.

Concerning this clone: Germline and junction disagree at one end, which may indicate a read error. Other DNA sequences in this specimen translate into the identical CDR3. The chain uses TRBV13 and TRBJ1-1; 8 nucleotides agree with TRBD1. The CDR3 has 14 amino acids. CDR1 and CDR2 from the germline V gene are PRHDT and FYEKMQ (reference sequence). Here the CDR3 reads CASSSRTGRTEAFF. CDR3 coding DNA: TGTGCCAGCAGCTCTAGGACAGGGAGAACTGAAGCTTTCTTC.

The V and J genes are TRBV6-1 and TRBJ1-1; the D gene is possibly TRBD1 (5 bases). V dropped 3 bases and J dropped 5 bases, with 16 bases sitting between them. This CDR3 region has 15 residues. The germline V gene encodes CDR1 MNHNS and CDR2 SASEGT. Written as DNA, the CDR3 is TGTGCCAGCAGTGATTGGAGGGCAGGGCGGACTGAAGCTTTCTTT. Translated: CASSDWRAGRTEAFF.

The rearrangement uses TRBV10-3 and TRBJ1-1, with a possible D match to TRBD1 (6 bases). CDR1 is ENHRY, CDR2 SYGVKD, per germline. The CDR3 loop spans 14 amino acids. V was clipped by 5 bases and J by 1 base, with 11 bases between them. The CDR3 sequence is CAISTTGQNTEAFF. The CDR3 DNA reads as TGTGCCATCAGTACCACAGGGCAGAACACTGAAGCTTTCTTT.

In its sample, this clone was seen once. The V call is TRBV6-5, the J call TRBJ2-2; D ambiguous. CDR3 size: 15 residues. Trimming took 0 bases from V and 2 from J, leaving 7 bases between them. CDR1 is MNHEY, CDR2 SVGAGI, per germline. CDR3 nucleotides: TGTGCCAGCAGTTACTCCAACGGTAACACCGGGGAGCTGTTTTTT. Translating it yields CASSYSNGNTGELFF.

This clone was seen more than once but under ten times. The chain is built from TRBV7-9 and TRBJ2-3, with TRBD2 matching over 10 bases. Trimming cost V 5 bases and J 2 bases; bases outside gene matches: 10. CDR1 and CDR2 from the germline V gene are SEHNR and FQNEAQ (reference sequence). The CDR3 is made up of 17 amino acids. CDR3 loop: CASSRTAGGTVTDTQYF. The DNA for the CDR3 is TGTGCCAGCAGCCGAACAGCGGGAGGGACCGTCACAGATACGCAGTATTTT.

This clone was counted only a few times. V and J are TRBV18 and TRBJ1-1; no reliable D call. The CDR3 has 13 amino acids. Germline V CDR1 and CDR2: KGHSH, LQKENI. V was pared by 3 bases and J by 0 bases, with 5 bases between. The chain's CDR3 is CASSPSVNTEAFF. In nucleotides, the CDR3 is TGTGCCAGCTCACCGTCGGTGAACACTGAAGCTTTCTTT.

CDR3 amino acids: CASSLGQLTDGYTF. As DNA, the CDR3 is TGTGCCAGCAGCTTGGGACAGCTAACGGATGGCTACACCTTC. This chain uses TRBV11-2 with TRBJ1-2, with 7 bases fitting TRBD1. V shed 3 bases and J 6 bases; nucleotides not matched to a gene: 7. This CDR3 is 14 amino acids long. Germline CDR1 is SGHAT and CDR2 is FQNNGV. Full variable domain (rest looked up from reference TRBV11-2 and TRBJ1-2): EAGVAQSPRYKIIEKRQSVAFWCNPISGHATLYWYQQILGQGPKLLIQFQNNGVVDDSQLPKDRFSAERLKGVDSTLKIQPAKLEDSAVYLCASSLGQLTDGYTFGSGTRLTVV.

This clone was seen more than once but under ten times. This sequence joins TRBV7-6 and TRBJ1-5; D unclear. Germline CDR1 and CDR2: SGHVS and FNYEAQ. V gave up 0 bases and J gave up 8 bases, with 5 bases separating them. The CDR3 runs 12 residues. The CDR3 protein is CASSLAGEPQHF. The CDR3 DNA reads TGTGCCAGCAGCTTAGCCGGAGAGCCCCAGCATTTT.

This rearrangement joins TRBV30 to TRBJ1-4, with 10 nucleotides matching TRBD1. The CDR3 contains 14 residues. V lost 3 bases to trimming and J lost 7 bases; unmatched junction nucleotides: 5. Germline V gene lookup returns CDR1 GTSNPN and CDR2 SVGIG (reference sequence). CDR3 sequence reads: CAWSRTGGGEKLFF. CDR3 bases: TGTGCCTGGAGCCGGACAGGGGGTGGTGAAAAACTGTTTTTT.

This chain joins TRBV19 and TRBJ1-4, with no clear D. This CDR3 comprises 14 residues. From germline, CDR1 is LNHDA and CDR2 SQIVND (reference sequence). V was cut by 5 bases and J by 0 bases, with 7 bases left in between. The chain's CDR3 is CASSPSATNEKLFF. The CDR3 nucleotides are TGTGCCAGTAGTCCTTCTGCAACTAATGAAAAACTGTTTTTT.

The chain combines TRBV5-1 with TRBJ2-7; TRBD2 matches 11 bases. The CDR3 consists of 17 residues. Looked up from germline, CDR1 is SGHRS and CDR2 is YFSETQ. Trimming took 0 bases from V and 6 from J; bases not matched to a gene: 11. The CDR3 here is CASSLGGTSGPPSEQYF. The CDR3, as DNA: TGCGCCAGCAGCTTGGGCGGGACTAGCGGTCCACCCTCCGAGCAGTACTTC.

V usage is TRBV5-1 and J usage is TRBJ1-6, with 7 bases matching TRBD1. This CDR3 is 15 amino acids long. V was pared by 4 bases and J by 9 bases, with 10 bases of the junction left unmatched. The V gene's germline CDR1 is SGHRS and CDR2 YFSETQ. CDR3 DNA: TGCGCCAGCAGCCCAGAGACAGGGAGCGGTTCACCCCTCCACTTT. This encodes CASSPETGSGSPLHF.